The rows below give T cell receptor beta chains drawn from one sample of a study of identical twins. TCRdb re-called the 5' RACE reads with MiXCR, one entry per CDR3 protein. The sample lists nearly 900,000 distinct CDR3 sequences; over 9% were seen once. This sample was also put to use in a study of yellow fever vaccine responses in identical twins.

Sample: PBMCs. The receptors originated from a woman younger than 30 in good health. CDR3s include the opening cysteine and the closing phenylalanine or tryptophan.

CDR3 protein	J gene	V gene
CASSLPGNYNEQFF	TRBJ2-1	TRBV18
CASSQELDAQETQYF	TRBJ2-5	TRBV3-1
CASSVAGRDTQYF	TRBJ2-3	TRBV6-1
CATSAGTIHTGELFF	TRBJ2-2	TRBV24-1
CATSDPAGSYEQYF	TRBJ2-7	TRBV24-1
CASGRGTGDTGELFF	TRBJ2-2	TRBV6-1
CASSLEARVREAFF	TRBJ1-1	TRBV5-1
CASSGQGGFQPQHF	TRBJ1-5	TRBV2
CASSLGGGVTEAFF	TRBJ1-1	TRBV5-1
CASSFERAGAGEQFF	TRBJ2-1	TRBV12-3/TRBV12-4
CASQPANTGELFF	TRBJ2-2	TRBV4-1
CAIRGVPQEGSPLHF	TRBJ1-6	TRBV10-3
CASSRGTGLSTDTQYF	TRBJ2-3	TRBV4-1
CASSVAGGVDTQYF	TRBJ2-3	TRBV6-1
CASLYRGGSADTQYF	TRBJ2-3	TRBV5-1
CASSGGLAGGIQFF	TRBJ2-1	TRBV5-4
CASSFQGTGDPTDTQYF	TRBJ2-3	TRBV2
CSVKDTGPYNEQFF	TRBJ2-1	TRBV29-1
CASRMLGSGELFF	TRBJ2-2	TRBV12-3/TRBV12-4
CASSLDGVRQPQHF	TRBJ1-5	TRBV5-1
CASSSLITSGRSTGELFF	TRBJ2-2	TRBV6-2/TRBV6-3
CASSFRRTVQGSYEQYF	TRBJ2-7	TRBV12-3/TRBV12-4
CASRREAYYNEQFF	TRBJ2-1	TRBV2
CATPGATLTTLGANVLTF	TRBJ2-6	TRBV5-6
CASSSLTSGKVSHEQFF	TRBJ2-1	TRBV5-1
CATSDLGETQYF	TRBJ2-5	TRBV24-1